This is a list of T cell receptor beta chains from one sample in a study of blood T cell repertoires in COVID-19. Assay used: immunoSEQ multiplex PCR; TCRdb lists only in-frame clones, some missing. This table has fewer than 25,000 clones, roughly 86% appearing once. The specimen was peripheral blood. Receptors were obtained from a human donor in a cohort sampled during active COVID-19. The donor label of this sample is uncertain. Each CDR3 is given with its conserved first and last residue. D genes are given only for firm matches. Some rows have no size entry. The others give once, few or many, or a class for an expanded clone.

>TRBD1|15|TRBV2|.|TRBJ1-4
TGTGCCAGCGGGGACAGTAATGTCCGTAATGAAAAACTGTTTTTT
CASGDSNVRNEKLFF
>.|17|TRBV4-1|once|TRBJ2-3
TGCGCCAGCAGCCGGGTAGTTGGTCGGGAGTGGTCAGATACGCAGTATTTT
CASSRVVGREWSDTQYF
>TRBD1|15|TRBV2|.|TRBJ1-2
TGTGCCAGCAGTGAAGAACAGGGGGCTTCTCAAGGCTACACCTTC
CASSEEQGASQGYTF
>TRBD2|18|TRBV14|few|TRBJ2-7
TGTGCCAGCAGCCAAGGAGTAACTAGCGGGCCTCCCTCCTACGAGCAGTACTTC
CASSQGVTSGPPSYEQYF
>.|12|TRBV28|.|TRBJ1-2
TGTGCCAGCAGTTTTTCTTTTTATGGCTACACCTTC
CASSFSFYGYTF
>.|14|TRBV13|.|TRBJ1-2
TGTGCCAGCAGCAATCTTGCGGGCGGACATGGCTACACCTTC
CASSNLAGGHGYTF
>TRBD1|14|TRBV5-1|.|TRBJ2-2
TGCGCCAGCAGCTTACTACAGGGGCCCCCGGAGCTGTTTTTT
CASSLLQGPPELFF
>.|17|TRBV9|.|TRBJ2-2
TGTGCCAGCAGCGTAGGGTGGGGCAGGGGTGACACCGGGGAGCTGTTTTTT
CASSVGWGRGDTGELFF
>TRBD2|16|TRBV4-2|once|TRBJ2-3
TGTGCCAGCAGCCCCCGGAGCGGGAGGGCCTCAGATACGCAGTATTTT
CASSPRSGRASDTQYF
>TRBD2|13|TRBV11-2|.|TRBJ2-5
TGTGCCAGCAGGGCGGGACTAGCGGGAGGTTGGGACTTC
CASRAGLAGGWDF
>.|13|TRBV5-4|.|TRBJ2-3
TGTGCCAGCAGCCCCCCCCTAGCGGATACGCAGTATTTT
CASSPPLADTQYF
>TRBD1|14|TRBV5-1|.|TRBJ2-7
TGCGCCAGCAGCGCGGGACAGGGGGTAGGCGAGCAGTACTTC
CASSAGQGVGEQYF
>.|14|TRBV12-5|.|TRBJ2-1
TGTGCTAGTGGTTTGAATCTTGCAGGGGATGAGCAGTTCTTC
CASGLNLAGDEQFF
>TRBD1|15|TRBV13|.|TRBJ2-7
TGTGCCAGCACAGAAACAGGGGGCGCGACCTACGAGCAGTACTTC
CASTETGGATYEQYF
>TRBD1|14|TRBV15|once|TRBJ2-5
TGTGCCACCAGCCATGGACAGGCTGGAGAGACCCAGTACTTC
CATSHGQAGETQYF
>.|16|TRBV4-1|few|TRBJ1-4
TGCGCCAGCAGCCAAGTTCAGGTTGCAACTAATGAAAAACTGTTTTTT
CASSQVQVATNEKLFF
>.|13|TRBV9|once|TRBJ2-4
TGTGCCAGCAGCGTAGGGACTCAAAACATTCAGTACTTC
CASSVGTQNIQYF
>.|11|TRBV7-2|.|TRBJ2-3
TGTGCCAGCAGCGGCGGGAATACGCAGTATTTT
CASSGGNTQYF
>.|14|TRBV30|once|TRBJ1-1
TGTGCCTCGGACGGGGGGGCAGGGAACACTGAAGCTTTCTTT
CASDGGAGNTEAFF
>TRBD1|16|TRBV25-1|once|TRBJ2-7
TGTGCCAGCAGTGAACCCACGGACAGGGGGCTCTACGAGCAGTACTTC
CASSEPTDRGLYEQYF
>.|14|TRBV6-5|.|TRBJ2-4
TGTGCCAGCAGAGGATTTCAGGGTCTGAGCATTCAGTACTTC
CASRGFQGLSIQYF
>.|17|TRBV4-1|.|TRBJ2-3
TGCGCCAGCAGCCAAGATGAGGGGGTTGATAGCACAGATACGCAGTATTTT
CASSQDEGVDSTDTQYF
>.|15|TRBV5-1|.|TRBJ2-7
TGCGCCAGCAGCTCGGACGGACTGAGCTCCTACGAGCAGTACTTC
CASSSDGLSSYEQYF
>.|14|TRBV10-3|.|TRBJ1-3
TGTGCCATGGCGGAGACCGACTCTGGAAACACCATATATTTT
CAMAETDSGNTIYF
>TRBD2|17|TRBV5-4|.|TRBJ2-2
TGTGCCAGCAGCTTGGCAGGTAGCGGGGCGAACACCGGGGAGCTGTTTTTT
CASSLAGSGANTGELFF
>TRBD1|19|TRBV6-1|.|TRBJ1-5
TGTGCCAGCAGTGAAGAACGGGACAGGGGCCGAACCTGGGTTTGGCCCCAGCATTTT
CASSEERDRGRTWVWPQHF
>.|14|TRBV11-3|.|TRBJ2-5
TGTGCCAGCAGCTCGACAGGAACCCAAGAGACCCAGTACTTC
CASSSTGTQETQYF
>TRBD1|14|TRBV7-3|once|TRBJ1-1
TGTGCCAGCAGCGTGGGACAGGGATACACTGAAGCTTTCTTT
CASSVGQGYTEAFF
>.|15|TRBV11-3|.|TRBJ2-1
TGTGCCAGCAGCCCAGGTGACGCAGGGTCTAATGAGCAGTTCTTC
CASSPGDAGSNEQFF
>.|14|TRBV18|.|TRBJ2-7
TGTGCCAGCTCAATTACGGGACAAGACTACGAGCAGTACTTC
CASSITGQDYEQYF
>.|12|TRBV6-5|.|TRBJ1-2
TGTGCCAGCACCCTCGGGGACTATGGCTACACCTTC
CASTLGDYGYTF
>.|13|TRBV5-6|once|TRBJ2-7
TGTGCCAGCAGCTCCTTCTCGGGAAACGAGCAGTACTTC
CASSSFSGNEQYF
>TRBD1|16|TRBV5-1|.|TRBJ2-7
TGCGCCAGCAGCTTGGCCCTAGGGCAGGGGGCTAAGGAGCAGTACTTC
CASSLALGQGAKEQYF